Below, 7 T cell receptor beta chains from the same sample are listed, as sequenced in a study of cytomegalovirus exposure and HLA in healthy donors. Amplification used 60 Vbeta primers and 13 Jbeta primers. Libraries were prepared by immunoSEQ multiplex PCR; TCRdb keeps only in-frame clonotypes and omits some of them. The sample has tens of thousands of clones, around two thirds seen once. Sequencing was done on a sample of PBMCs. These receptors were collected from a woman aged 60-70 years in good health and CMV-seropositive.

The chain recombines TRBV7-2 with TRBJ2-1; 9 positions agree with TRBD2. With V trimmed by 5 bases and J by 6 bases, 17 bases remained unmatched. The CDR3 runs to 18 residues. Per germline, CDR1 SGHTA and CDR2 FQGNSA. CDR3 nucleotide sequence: TGTGCCAGCAGCCAGACCCCAGCCGGCGGGGGGGGCTTCAATGAGCAGTTCTTC. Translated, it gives CASSQTPAGGGGFNEQFF.

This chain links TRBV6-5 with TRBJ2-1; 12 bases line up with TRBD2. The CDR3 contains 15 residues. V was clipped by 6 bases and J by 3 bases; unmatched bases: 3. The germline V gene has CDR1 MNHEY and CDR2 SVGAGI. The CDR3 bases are TGTGCCAGCAGGAGACTAGCGGGGGACTACAATGAGCAGTTCTTC. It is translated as CASRRLAGDYNEQFF.

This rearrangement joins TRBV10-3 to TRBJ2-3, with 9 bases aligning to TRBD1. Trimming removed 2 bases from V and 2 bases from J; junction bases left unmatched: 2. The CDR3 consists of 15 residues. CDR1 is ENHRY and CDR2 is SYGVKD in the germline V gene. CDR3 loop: CAISEGTGFTDTQYF. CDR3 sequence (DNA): TGTGCCATCAGTGAGGGGACAGGGTTCACAGATACGCAGTATTTT.

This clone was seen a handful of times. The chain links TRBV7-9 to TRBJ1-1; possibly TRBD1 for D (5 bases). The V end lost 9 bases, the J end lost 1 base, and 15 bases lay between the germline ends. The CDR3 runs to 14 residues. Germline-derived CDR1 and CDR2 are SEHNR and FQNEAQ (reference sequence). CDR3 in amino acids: CASQKTGANTEAFF. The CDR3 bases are TGTGCCAGTCAAAAAACAGGCGCGAACACTGAAGCTTTCTTT.

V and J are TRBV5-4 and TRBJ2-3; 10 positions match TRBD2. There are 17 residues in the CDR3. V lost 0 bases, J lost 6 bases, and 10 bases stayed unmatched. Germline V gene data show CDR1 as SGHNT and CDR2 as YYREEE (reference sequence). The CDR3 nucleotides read TGTGCCAGCAGCTTGGGACTAGCGGGCGGTTGGGCGGATACGCAGTATTTT. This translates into CASSLGLAGGWADTQYF. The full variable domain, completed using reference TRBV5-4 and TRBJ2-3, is ETGVTQSPTHLIKTRGQQVTLRCSSQSGHNTVSWYQQALGQGPQFIFQYYREEENGRGNFPPRFSGLQFPNYSSELNVNALELDDSALYLCASSLGLAGGWADTQYFGPGTRLTVL.

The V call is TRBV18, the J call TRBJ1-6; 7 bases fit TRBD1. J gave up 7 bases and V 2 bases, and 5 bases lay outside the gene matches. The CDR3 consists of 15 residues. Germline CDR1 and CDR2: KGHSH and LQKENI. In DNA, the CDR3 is TGTGCCAGCTCACCAGGGACAGCTGAGAATTCACCCCTCCACTTT. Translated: CASSPGTAENSPLHF.

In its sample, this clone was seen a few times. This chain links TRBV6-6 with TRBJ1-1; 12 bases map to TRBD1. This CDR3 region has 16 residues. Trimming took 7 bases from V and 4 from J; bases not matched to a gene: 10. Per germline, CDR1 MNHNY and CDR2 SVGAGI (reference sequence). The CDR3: CASIGDRGHFGTEAFF. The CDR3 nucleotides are TGTGCCAGCATTGGGGACAGGGGGCATTTCGGCACTGAAGCTTTCTTT.